This TCR beta chain derives from a study of identical twins. Only healthy Caucasians were included as donors. In this sample, this clonotype turned up many times. The antigen remains undetermined. Via MiXCR, TCRdb re-called the 5' RACE reads, giving one row per CDR3 protein. The repertoire consists of 650,000 to 800,000 distinct CDR3 sequences, with 8.6% occurring once and the leading ten covering 0.8% to 1%. Germline CDR1 is SQVTM and CDR2 is ANQGSEA. The CDR3 is 15 residues long. The J segment lost 3 bases and the V segment lost 7 bases, leaving 10 bases of the junction unmatched. Findings and limits, study-wide: Twin pairs' shared out-of-frame alpha sequences were enriched in low generation probability.

The same data also went into a second study, on yellow fever vaccine responses in identical twins.

What was sequenced was PBMCs. The chain has TRBV29-1 and TRBJ2-3, with 10 bases aligning to TRBD2. This receptor was obtained from a woman younger than 35 in good health. DNA of the CDR3: TGCAGCGGTCGGGAGTCTAGCGGGAGAACAGATACGCAGTATTTT. Its protein is CSGRESSGRTDTQYF.